This TCR beta chain was documented in a study of PD-1 blockade in classical Hodgkin lymphoma. Whole-study results and caveats: Exclusion applied to patients who initiated nivolumab less than 1 year following ASCT. Newly diagnosed patients were said to have less baseline TCR diversity than healthy donors did. At C4D1, TCR diversity had climbed significantly for CD4+ cells, though not for CD8+ cells.

All the patients suffered relapse after autologous stem cell transplantation, and brentuximab vedotin exposure differed. V was pared by 10 bases and J by 0 bases, with 13 bases between. Germline V gene lookup returns CDR1 LNHDA and CDR2 SQIVND (reference sequence). The CDR3 contains 13 residues. The protocol was immunoSEQ multiplex PCR, while the TCRdb copy is restricted to in-frame clones and leaves out a portion. The table lists some 43,000 clones, 85% to 90% of them singletons. This clone was detected once. Its antigen is not identified. The sample consisted of peripheral blood mononuclear cells (PBMCs), taken before the second cycle of nivolumab. V is TRBV19 and J is TRBJ2-7; D gene ambiguous. This TCR was sampled from a human donor with classical Hodgkin lymphoma. CDR3 region: CATSVRSSYEQYF. CDR3 in DNA: TGTGCCACCTCCGTCAGGTCCTCCTACGAGCAGTACTTC.